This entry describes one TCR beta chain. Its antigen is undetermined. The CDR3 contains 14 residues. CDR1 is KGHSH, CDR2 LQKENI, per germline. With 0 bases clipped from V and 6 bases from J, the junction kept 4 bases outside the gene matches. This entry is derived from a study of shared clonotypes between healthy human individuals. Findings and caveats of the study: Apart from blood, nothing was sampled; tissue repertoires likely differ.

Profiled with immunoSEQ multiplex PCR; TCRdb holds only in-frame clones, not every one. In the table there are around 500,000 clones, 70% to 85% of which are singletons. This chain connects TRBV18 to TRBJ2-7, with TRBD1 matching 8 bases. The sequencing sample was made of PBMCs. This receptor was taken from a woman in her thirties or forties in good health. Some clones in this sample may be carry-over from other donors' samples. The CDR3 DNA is TGTGCCAGCTCACCACCGACAGGGGTGTCCGAGCAGTACTTC. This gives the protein CASSPPTGVSEQYF. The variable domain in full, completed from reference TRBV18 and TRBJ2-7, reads NAGVMQNPRHLVRRRGQEARLRCSPMKGHSHVYWYRQLPEEGLKFMVYLQKENIIDESGMPKERFSAEFPKEGPSILRIQQVVRGDSAAYFCASSPPTGVSEQYFGPGTRLTVT.